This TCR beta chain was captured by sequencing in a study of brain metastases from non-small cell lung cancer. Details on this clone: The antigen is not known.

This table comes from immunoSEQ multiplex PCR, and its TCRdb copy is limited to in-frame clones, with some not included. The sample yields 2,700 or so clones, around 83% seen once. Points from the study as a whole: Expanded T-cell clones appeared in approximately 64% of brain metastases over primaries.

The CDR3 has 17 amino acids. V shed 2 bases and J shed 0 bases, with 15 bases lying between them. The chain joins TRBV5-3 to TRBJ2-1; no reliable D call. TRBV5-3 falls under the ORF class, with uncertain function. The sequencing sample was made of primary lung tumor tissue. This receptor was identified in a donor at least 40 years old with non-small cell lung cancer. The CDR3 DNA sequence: TGTGCCAGAAGCTTCCCCCCTGGGCGGAGCTCCTACAATGAGCAGTTCTTC. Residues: CARSFPPGRSSYNEQFF.